The 16 T cell receptor delta chains reported below all come from one sample, sequenced in a study of Vδ1+ human thymocytes. Study outcomes and limitations: Thymic TRG and TRD repertoires appeared highly polyclonal.

These receptors are not linked to any known antigen. Extracted RNA was reverse transcribed into cDNA. Multiplex PCR used pooled V-gene forward primers and a constant-region reverse primer to amplify CDR3s. TCRdb used CATT to re-call clones from the multiplex PCR reads. The sample carries tens of thousands of delta-chain clones, less than 20% recorded once. Sequencing was performed on Vdelta1+ gamma-delta thymocytes from the thymus. Subset given: FACS-sorted CD3+ TCRalphabeta- TCRVdelta1+ TCRVdelta2- thymocytes. The receptors come from a boy in the first two years of life who had congenital heart surgery.

This clone was picked up many times. The V call is TRDV2, the J call TRDJ1; 10 positions match TRDD3. This CDR3 is built from 18 residues. Germline CDR1 and CDR2: GEAIGNYY and EKD. The trim removed 3 bases at V and 0 bases at J, leaving 12 bases unmatched. The CDR3 DNA sequence: TGTGCCTGTGACTTGTTTTGGGGGATACCCCTCTACACCGATAAACTCATCTTT. Translating it yields CACDLFWGIPLYTDKLIF.

This chain links TRDV1 with TRDJ1; 10 positions agree with TRDD3. With 2 bases clipped from V and 1 base from J, the junction kept 7 bases outside the gene matches. The CDR3 contains 17 residues. Germline V gene data show CDR1 as TSWWSYY and CDR2 as QGS. The CDR3 nucleotides are TGTGCTCTTGGGGAATTATGGGGGATACATGGCACCGATAAACTCATCTTT. Translating gives CALGELWGIHGTDKLIF.

V and J are TRDV1 and TRDJ1; D is possibly TRDD3 (6 bases). CDR1 and CDR2 from the germline V gene are TSWWSYY and QGS. The CDR3 length is 19 residues. With 5 bases removed from V and 1 base from J, the gap between germline ends came to 26 bases. CDR3 in amino acids: CALGSSRLGTLILTDKLIF. CDR3 in DNA: TGTGCTCTTGGGAGCTCACGGCTGGGGACACTAATACTCACCGATAAACTCATCTTT.

The chain combines TRDV1 with TRDJ1; 8 bases line up with TRDD3. J was trimmed by 7 bases and V by 0 bases; bases with no gene match: 31. CDR3 size: 23 residues. Germline CDR1 is TSWWSYY and CDR2 is QGS. The CDR3 sequence: CALGELGGGACHYWGSAECKLIF. CDR3 sequence (DNA): TGTGCTCTTGGGGAACTTGGCGGAGGGGCCTGCCACTACTGGGGGTCCGCTGAATGTAAACTCATCTTT.

The table lists this clone with a few counts. This chain links TRDV1 with TRDJ1; 12 bases are shared with TRDD3. The germline gives CDR1 TSWWSYY, CDR2 QGS. V gave up 1 base and J gave up 0 bases; unmatched junction bases: 24. The CDR3 runs 24 residues. CDR3 sequence reads: CALGEQTTYWGIQGVEGYTDKLIF. In DNA, the CDR3 is TGTGCTCTTGGGGAACAGACTACCTACTGGGGGATACAGGGGGTGGAAGGGTACACCGATAAACTCATCTTT.

This chain connects TRDV1 to TRDJ1; D not resolved. This CDR3 spans 16 amino acids. Germline V gene lookup returns CDR1 TSWWSYY and CDR2 QGS. The germline V and J ends were trimmed by 2 bases and 0 bases, with 13 bases remaining between them. The CDR3: CALGEVWWMYTDKLIF. DNA of the CDR3: TGTGCTCTTGGGGAAGTCTGGTGGATGTACACCGATAAACTCATCTTT.

This clone has just a few counts. V and J are TRDV1 and TRDJ1; 7 nucleotides agree with TRDD3. The CDR3 spans 21 residues. CDR1 and CDR2 (germline): TSWWSYY, QGS. After removal of 5 bases from V and 0 bases from J, the junction contained 24 bases not matched to a gene. CDR3 sequence reads: CALGTPRPFALAGGYTDKLIF. DNA for the CDR3: TGTGCTCTTGGGACCCCGAGGCCCTTTGCCCTCGCTGGGGGTTACACCGATAAACTCATCTTT.

This clone has a handful of counts. V and J are TRDV1 and TRDJ1, with TRDD3 matching over 8 bases. This CDR3 has 18 residues. CDR1 is TSWWSYY and CDR2 is QGS in the germline V gene. The ends lost 1 base at V and 1 base at J; junction bases unmatched: 11. The CDR3 coding sequence is TGTGCTCTTGGGGAACCCCTAATACTGGGGGTTCTCACCGATAAACTCATCTTT. This codes for CALGEPLILGVLTDKLIF.

V gene TRDV1 combines with J gene TRDJ1; 12 bases line up with TRDD3. CDR3 size: 19 residues. Germline V gene lookup returns CDR1 TSWWSYY and CDR2 QGS. V lost 4 bases, J lost 3 bases, and 15 bases stayed unmatched. This CDR3 reads CALGGPFLPNWGIPDKLIF. The CDR3 coding sequence is TGTGCTCTTGGGGGTCCATTCCTACCCAACTGGGGGATACCCGATAAACTCATCTTT.

This clone was detected a few times. V gene TRDV1 combines with J gene TRDJ1, with D possibly being TRDD2 (7 bases). Trimming took 4 bases from V and 0 from J, leaving 21 bases between them. There are 18 residues in the CDR3. The germline V gene has CDR1 TSWWSYY and CDR2 QGS. CDR3 in amino acids: CALGGFPTRGTNTDKLIF. The CDR3 bases are TGTGCTCTTGGGGGCTTTCCTACGCGGGGGACTAACACCGATAAACTCATCTTT.

The rearrangement uses TRDV1 and TRDJ1; 11 bases match TRDD3. In germline, CDR1 is TSWWSYY, CDR2 QGS. Trimming cost V 3 bases and J 4 bases; bases outside gene matches: 16. This CDR3 has 19 residues. In DNA, the CDR3 is TGTGCTCTTGGGGACAAATTCCCCTTACTGGGGGATAAGGTCGATAAACTCATCTTT. Its protein product is CALGDKFPLLGDKVDKLIF.

The chain combines TRDV1 with TRDJ1; D is perhaps TRDD2 (6 bases). The V gene's germline CDR1 is TSWWSYY and CDR2 QGS. Trimming pared 5 bases from V and 0 bases from J, leaving 22 bases between. This CDR3 is built from 18 residues. The CDR3 sequence: CALGTLPPLLVNTDKLIF. The CDR3 DNA reads TGTGCTCTTGGGACACTTCCTCCCTTACTGGTAAACACCGATAAACTCATCTTT.

V usage is TRDV1 and J usage is TRDJ1; the match to TRDD3 covers 8 bases. V dropped 0 bases and J dropped 9; count of bases not matched to a gene: 15. In germline, CDR1 is TSWWSYY, CDR2 QGS. CDR3 size: 17 residues. The CDR3 nucleotides are TGTGCTCTTGGGGAACTAAGGGGTCAATCCCTACTGGGGGAACTCATCTTT. It translates to CALGELRGQSLLGELIF.

In this sample, this clone turned up a few times. The gene calls are TRDV1 and TRDJ1; D is ambiguous. CDR1 is TSWWSYY, CDR2 QGS, per germline. V dropped 1 base and J dropped 0 bases, with 15 bases sitting between them. The CDR3 runs to 17 residues. CDR3 DNA: TGTGCTCTTGGGGAACGCACGGGGCTGCCGTACACCGATAAACTCATCTTT. Translated: CALGERTGLPYTDKLIF.

This clone was seen a handful of times. The chain carries TRDV1 and TRDJ1, with 13 bases lining up with TRDD3. The length of the CDR3 is 22 residues. Germline CDR1 and CDR2: TSWWSYY and QGS. V lost 4 bases to trimming and J lost 0 bases; unmatched junction nucleotides: 20. The CDR3 DNA is TGTGCTCTTGGGGGCCCTATCCTCTACCTCCGTACTGGGGGATACGACACCGATAAACTCATCTTT. Its protein product is CALGGPILYLRTGGYDTDKLIF.

The V call is TRDV1, the J call TRDJ1, with a tentative D call TRDD3 (5 bases). Germline-derived CDR1 and CDR2 are TSWWSYY and QGS. This CDR3 spans 17 amino acids. The V end lost 1 base, the J end lost 3 bases, and 18 bases lay between the germline ends. The CDR3 is CALGEHSLLGPPDKLIF. DNA for the CDR3: TGTGCTCTTGGGGAACATTCCCTCCTGGGTCCTCCCGATAAACTCATCTTT.